The rows below give T cell receptor beta chains drawn from one sample of a study of graft-versus-host responses after intestinal transplantation. No cognate antigen is known for these TCRs. Produced via immunoSEQ multiplex PCR; TCRdb's table is partial and in-frame only. Of under 95,000 clones detected, 89% appear once; the ten largest clones hold around 2.6%. Sequences were derived from unstimulated CD8+ T cells sorted from spleen or lymph node cells, sampled before intestinal transplant. The receptors originated from a human donor who received an intestinal transplant. CDR3s include the opening cysteine and the closing phenylalanine or tryptophan. A D gene is named only where the DNA matches it firmly. Some rows have no size entry. The others give once, few or many, or a class for an expanded clone.

V,D,J,size,DNA,CDR3
TRBV9,NA,TRBJ1-1,NA,TGTGCCAGCAGCGGTTCGCGGGGGGACACTGAAGCTTTCTTT,CASSGSRGDTEAFF
TRBV27,TRBD1,TRBJ2-1,NA,TGTGCCAGCAGTTTACTGGACAGGAACAACAATGAGCAGTTCTTC,CASSLLDRNNNEQFF
TRBV19,NA,TRBJ2-1,NA,TGTGCCAGTAGTTCCCTGACGGGGGATGAGCAGTTCTTC,CASSSLTGDEQFF
TRBV5-1,NA,TRBJ2-7,NA,TGCGCCAGCAGCTTGACCCCGCTCAGGGTTGGCGAGCAGTACTTC,CASSLTPLRVGEQYF
TRBV27,TRBD2,TRBJ2-3,NA,TGTGCCACAGGGGGGACTAGCGGGAGAGGTACGCAGTATTTT,CATGGTSGRGTQYF
TRBV28,NA,TRBJ2-7,NA,TGTGCCAGCAGTTTACGCAACTCACTCCCGGGACTCTCCTACGAGCAGTACTTC,CASSLRNSLPGLSYEQYF
TRBV28,TRBD2,TRBJ2-2,NA,TGTGCCAGCAGTTTATGGACTAGCGGGAGGGCCCGTTCGAACACCGGGGAGCTGTTTTTT,CASSLWTSGRARSNTGELFF
TRBV28,NA,TRBJ1-2,NA,TGTGCCAGCAGTACCCCGGACAGACCATCCGACTATGGCTACACCTTC,CASSTPDRPSDYGYTF
TRBV5-4,NA,TRBJ1-4,NA,TGTGCCAGCAGCTTGGGGCAGGGAAGAAAACTGTTTTTT,CASSLGQGRKLFF
TRBV28,NA,TRBJ1-1,NA,TGTGCCAGCAGTTCTAACAGGGAGGGCGTTTATCACACTGAAGCTTTCTTT,CASSSNREGVYHTEAFF
TRBV11-3,NA,TRBJ1-4,once,TGTGCCAGGGGGAGCTCGAGATTTAATGAAAAACTGTTTTTT,CARGSSRFNEKLFF
TRBV6-1,NA,TRBJ1-5,few,TGTGCCAGCAGTGAGAGACAGGTTAATCAGCCCCAGCATTTT,CASSERQVNQPQHF
TRBV4-1,NA,TRBJ2-7,NA,TGCGCCAGCAGCCAAGTTAGGGGTCGGGACGAGCAGTACTTC,CASSQVRGRDEQYF
TRBV11-1,NA,TRBJ2-1,NA,TGTGCCAGCAGCTTTGCTACTTACAATGAGCAGTTCTTC,CASSFATYNEQFF
TRBV5-1,TRBD2,TRBJ2-5,NA,TGCGCCAGCAGCACTACTGAGCCAGCGGCGGGAGGGGGGGAGACCCAGTACTTC,CASSTTEPAAGGGETQYF
TRBV7-9,TRBD1,TRBJ2-7,NA,TGTGCCAGCAGACCCGCCCCGGGACAGGGCACCTACGAGCAGTACTTC,CASRPAPGQGTYEQYF
TRBV27,TRBD1,TRBJ2-3,NA,TGTGCCAGCAGTTCCGCCGGGACAGAAGCAGATACGCAGTATTTT,CASSSAGTEADTQYF
TRBV28,NA,TRBJ2-4,NA,TGTGCCAGCAGTAGGGGGTTGGCCAAAAACATTCAGTACTTC,CASSRGLAKNIQYF
TRBV7-3,TRBD2,TRBJ2-7,NA,TGTGCCAGCAGCCCACGGCTAGCGGGCGAAACCTACGAGCAGTACTTC,CASSPRLAGETYEQYF
TRBV19,TRBD1,TRBJ1-5,NA,TGTGCCAGTAGTATAGCAGGGGGTCGAAATCAGCCCCAGCATTTT,CASSIAGGRNQPQHF
TRBV7-9,NA,TRBJ2-1,NA,TGTGCCAGCAGCTTAGATCCCGCGTCCTACAATGAGCAGTTCTTC,CASSLDPASYNEQFF
TRBV19,NA,TRBJ1-1,NA,TGTGCCAGTAGTATTCAGGGTCGGGCTGAAGCTTTCTTT,CASSIQGRAEAFF
TRBV7-2,NA,TRBJ1-2,NA,TGTGCCAGCAGCTTAGAGGCGGGAGCAGGTGGCTACACCTTC,CASSLEAGAGGYTF
TRBV4-1,TRBD2,TRBJ2-3,NA,TGCGCCAGCAGCCAAGTACGGCGGGAGACAGATACGCAGTATTTT,CASSQVRRETDTQYF
TRBV27,NA,TRBJ2-3,NA,TGTGCCAGCAGTTTAAGATTCGGGTTAAGAAGAGGACAGAGAAGCACAGATACGCAGTATTTT,CASSLRFGLRRGQRSTDTQYF
TRBV27,NA,TRBJ2-7,NA,TGTGCCAGCAGTTTCTTTAGGGGTTACGAGCAGTACTTC,CASSFFRGYEQYF
TRBV27,NA,TRBJ2-7,once,TGTGCCAGCAGTTTCTCCGGGACTTCGTCGGGCCCCCCCTACGAGCAGTACTTC,CASSFSGTSSGPPYEQYF
TRBV27,NA,TRBJ1-3,NA,TGTGCCAGCAGTTTATTAGGGGTCCCTGGAAACACCATATATTTT,CASSLLGVPGNTIYF
TRBV6-1,NA,TRBJ1-5,NA,TGTGCCAGCGAGACATTCTATAGCAATCAGCCCCAGCATTTT,CASETFYSNQPQHF
TRBV2,NA,TRBJ2-1,NA,TGTGCCAGCAGTGATAAGGCAGGGAACAATGAGCAGTTCTTC,CASSDKAGNNEQFF
TRBV29-1,NA,TRBJ2-3,NA,TGCAGCGCTCGTACAGGGATTTCAGATACGCAGTATTTT,CSARTGISDTQYF
TRBV4-1,NA,TRBJ1-2,NA,TGCGCCAGCAGCCAAGAACGAGTGGCAGGCGAGAACTATGGCTACACCTTC,CASSQERVAGENYGYTF
TRBV28,NA,TRBJ2-1,once,TGTGCCAGCACTACTGACTACTCGAGCTCCTACAATGAGCAGTTCTTC,CASTTDYSSSYNEQFF
TRBV6-1,TRBD2,TRBJ2-3,few,TGTGCCACCATAATAGGACTAGCGGACACAGATACGCAGTATTTT,CATIIGLADTDTQYF
TRBV5-6,TRBD2,TRBJ2-7,NA,TGTGCCAGCAGCTTGGGTATGACTAGCGGGAGGTCCTACGAGCAGTACTTC,CASSLGMTSGRSYEQYF
TRBV19,NA,TRBJ2-1,NA,TGTGCCAGTAGTATAGGAGGAAATGAGCAGTTCTTC,CASSIGGNEQFF
TRBV19,NA,TRBJ2-7,NA,TGTGCCAGTAGTATCTTGCCGGACGAGCAGTACTTC,CASSILPDEQYF